Shown below are 28 T cell receptor beta chains from a single sample sequenced in a study of monozygotic twins with inflammatory bowel disease. TCRdb reprocessed the 5' RACE reads, with one entry per CDR3 protein and no DNA. The specimen's table records 400,000 to 500,000 distinct CDR3 sequences. Sequenced input: blood. The origin of the receptors is a human donor with ulcerative colitis or Crohn's disease, or a healthy co-twin of an affected twin (not recorded which).

The V and J genes are TRBV5-5 and TRBJ2-1. Germline loops: CDR1 SGHKS, CDR2 YYEKEE (reference sequence). The CDR3 runs 15 residues. CDR3 protein: CASSFSPMSNNEQFF.

The genes are TRBV12-3 or TRBV12-4 and TRBJ2-2; lacking DNA, the TRBD1 call made by TCRdb goes unchecked. The CDR3 spans 15 residues. CDR3 sequence: CASSRTGGRTGELFF.

V gene TRBV20-1 combines with J gene TRBJ2-1; the D call of TRBD2 rests on TCRdb alone, since no DNA is present to check it. Germline V gene sequence: CDR1 DFQATT, CDR2 SNEGSKA (reference sequence). The CDR3 contains 11 residues. The CDR3 is CSAGSSAKQFF.

The chain couples TRBV29-1 to TRBJ2-2; the D call from TCRdb, TRBD1, cannot be confirmed without DNA. Germline V gene data show CDR1 as SQVTM and CDR2 as ANQGSEA. The CDR3 spans 14 residues. This CDR3 is CSAGHTGGTGELFF.

This chain uses TRBV7-3 with TRBJ1-1. CDR1 is SGHTA and CDR2 is FQGTGA in the germline V gene. The CDR3 is made up of 14 amino acids. The CDR3 protein is CASSPGVVGTEAFF.

This chain links TRBV19 with TRBJ2-1; checking the TCRdb D call of TRBD2 is not possible without DNA. CDR3 size: 15 residues. Looked up from germline, CDR1 is LNHDA and CDR2 is SQIVND (reference sequence). The CDR3 here is CASNLGVAGLNEQFF.

The J gene is TRBJ2-7, the V gene TRBV20-1; with no DNA, the TCRdb D assignment of TRBD1 cannot be verified. The CDR3 is 14 amino acids. CDR1 is DFQATT and CDR2 is SNEGSKA in the germline V gene (reference sequence). CDR3 in amino acids: CSASDWDRAYEQYF.

This chain links TRBV6-1 with TRBJ1-5; TCRdb gives TRBD1 as the D gene, but with no DNA this cannot be confirmed. The CDR3 extends over 15 amino acids. CDR1 is MNHNS, CDR2 SASEGT, per germline. This chain's CDR3 is CASCTGQGSNQPQHF.

This chain joins TRBV4-1 and TRBJ2-4; without DNA, the TCRdb call of TRBD1 cannot be checked. The germline CDR1 and CDR2 sequences are MGHRA and YSYEKL. The CDR3 is 19 residues long. The CDR3 loop is CASSQDPLLTGTTKNIQYF.

The rearrangement links TRBV2 to TRBJ2-3; TCRdb returns TRBD1, unconfirmable since there is no DNA. Germline V CDR1 and CDR2: SNHLY, FYNNEI. This CDR3 has 16 amino acids. This CDR3 is CASSEESRGPTDTQYF.

The chain uses TRBV11-2 and TRBJ2-1. The CDR3 runs to 13 residues. Germline assignment: CDR1 SGHAT and CDR2 FQNNGV. The CDR3 is CASSFSVVDEQFF.

The rearrangement joins TRBV7-2 to TRBJ1-2; TCRdb lists TRBD1, though no DNA is available to test this call. This CDR3 has 15 residues. Per the germline V gene, CDR1 is SGHTA and CDR2 is FQGNSA. CDR3: CASSPRTGLRNGYTF. Combining the CDR3 with reference TRBV7-2 and TRBJ1-2 gives the whole variable domain GAGVSQSPSNKVTEKGKDVELRCDPISGHTALYWYRQSLGQGLEFLIYFQGNSAPDKSGLPSDRFSAERTGGSVSTLTIQRTQQEDSAVYLCASSPRTGLRNGYTFGSGTRLTVV.

The chain couples TRBV30 to TRBJ1-3. The CDR3 is 15 amino acids. Germline assignment: CDR1 GTSNPN and CDR2 SVGIG (reference sequence). The CDR3 sequence: CAWSRDSGLGNTIYF. The variable domain in full, completed from reference TRBV30 and TRBJ1-3, reads SQTIHQWPATLVQPVGSPLSLECTVEGTSNPNLYWYRQAAGRGLQLLFYSVGIGQISSEVPQNLSASRPQDRQFILSSKKLLLSDSGFYLCAWSRDSGLGNTIYFGEGSWLTVV.

This chain links TRBV29-1 with TRBJ1-6; absent DNA, TCRdb's TRBD1 call cannot be checked. In germline, CDR1 is SQVTM, CDR2 ANQGSEA. The CDR3 extends over 13 amino acids. The CDR3 protein is CSVLDRENSPLHF.

The rearrangement joins TRBV10-3 to TRBJ1-2; TCRdb selects TRBD1, and the lack of DNA leaves this call unchecked. CDR1 ENHRY and CDR2 SYGVKD come from the germline V gene. The CDR3 extends over 15 amino acids. The CDR3 region is CAISDPLATKHGYTF.

The genes are TRBV12-3 or TRBV12-4 and TRBJ1-5; TCRdb lists TRBD1, though no DNA is available to test this call. The CDR3 consists of 15 residues. The CDR3 protein is CASSFSGGSNQPQHF.

V is TRBV18 and J is TRBJ2-7; TCRdb outputs TRBD1, but without DNA this stays unchecked. Germline V gene sequence: CDR1 KGHSH, CDR2 LQKENI. The CDR3 sequence is 16 residues long. CDR3 sequence: CASSPLETATSYEQYF. Combining the CDR3 with reference TRBV18 and TRBJ2-7 gives the whole variable domain NAGVMQNPRHLVRRRGQEARLRCSPMKGHSHVYWYRQLPEEGLKFMVYLQKENIIDESGMPKERFSAEFPKEGPSILRIQQVVRGDSAAYFCASSPLETATSYEQYFGPGTRLTVT.

This chain connects TRBV11-2 to TRBJ2-5; TCRdb gives TRBD1 as the D gene, but with no DNA this cannot be confirmed. CDR3 size: 13 residues. CDR1 SGHAT and CDR2 FQNNGV come from the germline V gene. Here the CDR3 reads CASSTAGEETQYF.

The V gene is TRBV14, the J gene TRBJ2-5; TCRdb designates TRBD2, a call that cannot be tested without DNA. Germline V lookup: CDR1 SGHDN, CDR2 FVKESK. The CDR3 covers 14 residues. CDR3 in amino acids: CASSPKSWRETQYF.

The J gene is TRBJ2-5, the V gene TRBV6-6; with no DNA, the TCRdb D assignment of TRBD2 cannot be verified. In germline, CDR1 is MNHNY, CDR2 SVGAGI (reference sequence). This CDR3 has 14 residues. The CDR3 sequence is CASSFFPPRETQYF.

The chain links TRBV6-2 or TRBV6-3 to TRBJ2-6; as DNA is missing, the TRBD2 call by TCRdb cannot be tested. Germline V gives CDR1 MNHEY, CDR2 SVGEGT. CDR3 length: 17 amino acids. CDR3 region: CASSYASGGLGANVLTF.

The genes are TRBV28 and TRBJ1-6; absent DNA, TCRdb's TRBD1 call cannot be checked. CDR1 and CDR2 (germline): MDHEN, SYDVKM. This CDR3 comprises 16 residues. The CDR3 loop is CASSSSNRVPESPLHF.

CDR3 loop: CSVDSASTDTQYF. The chain is built from TRBV29-1 and TRBJ2-3. This CDR3 region has 13 residues. Germline V gene lookup returns CDR1 SQVTM and CDR2 ANQGSEA.

This CDR3 reads CASSRGQLYSNQPQHF. V usage is TRBV18 and J usage is TRBJ1-5; as DNA is missing, the TRBD1 call by TCRdb cannot be tested. This CDR3 is 16 amino acids long. Germline V lookup: CDR1 KGHSH, CDR2 LQKENI.

This rearrangement joins TRBV7-2 to TRBJ1-5. Germline CDR1 SGHTA, CDR2 FQGNSA. The CDR3 sequence is 13 residues long. The CDR3 reads CASSFTHEQPQHF.

J is TRBJ2-5 and V is TRBV28; TCRdb indicates TRBD1, and absent DNA this call remains unverified. In germline, CDR1 is MDHEN, CDR2 SYDVKM. The CDR3 spans 16 residues. This chain's CDR3 is CASSLPGASVGETQYF.

The V and J genes are TRBV6-1 and TRBJ1-5; the TRBD1 assignment by TCRdb is unverifiable without DNA. The CDR3 has 16 amino acids. The germline V gene encodes CDR1 MNHNS and CDR2 SASEGT. The CDR3: CASSEAPGKSNQPQHF.

The chain carries TRBV7-2 and TRBJ2-7. The germline gives CDR1 SGHTA, CDR2 FQGNSA. This CDR3 spans 15 amino acids. Here the CDR3 reads CASSPLLGGPYEQYF.